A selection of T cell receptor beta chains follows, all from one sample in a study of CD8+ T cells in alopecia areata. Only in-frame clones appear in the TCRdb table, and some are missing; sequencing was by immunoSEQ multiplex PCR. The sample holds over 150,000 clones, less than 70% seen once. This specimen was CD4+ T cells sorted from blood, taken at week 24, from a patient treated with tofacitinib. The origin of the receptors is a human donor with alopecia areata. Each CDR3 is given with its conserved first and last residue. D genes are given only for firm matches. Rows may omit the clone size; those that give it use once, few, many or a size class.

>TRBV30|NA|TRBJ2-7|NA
TGTGCCTTCAAAATCGGGCTACTCTACTACGAGCAGTACTTC
CAFKIGLLYYEQYF
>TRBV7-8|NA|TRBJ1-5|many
TGTGCCAGTGGGTCCAGGCATCAGCCCCAGCATTTT
CASGSRHQPQHF
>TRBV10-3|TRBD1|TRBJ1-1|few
TGTGCCACCCAGGGGGGGGCCATGAACACTGAAGCTTTCTTT
CATQGGAMNTEAFF
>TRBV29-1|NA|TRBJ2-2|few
TGCAGCGTTGGGAGACACGGGGAGCTGTTTTTT
CSVGRHGELFF
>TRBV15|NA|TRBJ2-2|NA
TGTGCCACAACCTACACCTACACCGGGGAGCTGTTTTTT
CATTYTYTGELFF
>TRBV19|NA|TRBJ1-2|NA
TGTGCCAGCACCCGAGGGGGTAACTATGGCTACACCTTC
CASTRGGNYGYTF
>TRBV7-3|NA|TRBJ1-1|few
TGTGCCAGCAGCTACCTGGTTGACACTGAAGCTTTCTTT
CASSYLVDTEAFF
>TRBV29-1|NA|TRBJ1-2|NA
TGCAGCGTTGATGACAGGCACTATGGCTACACCTTC
CSVDDRHYGYTF
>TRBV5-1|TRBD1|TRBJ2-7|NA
TGCGCCAGCAGCTCGCCGGGACAGCGATACGAGCAGTACTTC
CASSSPGQRYEQYF
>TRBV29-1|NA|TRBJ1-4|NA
TGCAGCGTTGGAGGGGAGGAAAAACTGTTTTTT
CSVGGEEKLFF
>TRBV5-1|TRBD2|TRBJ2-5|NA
TGCGCCAGCAGCTCCGGACTAGCGGGGGGCCTCCAAGAGACCCAGTACTTC
CASSSGLAGGLQETQYF
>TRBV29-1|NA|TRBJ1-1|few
TGCAGCGTTGGGGAGACTCTGAACACTGAAGCTTTCTTT
CSVGETLNTEAFF
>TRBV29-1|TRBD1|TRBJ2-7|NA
TGCAGCGTTTCCCCGGACAGGGTGACCTACGAGCAGTACTTC
CSVSPDRVTYEQYF
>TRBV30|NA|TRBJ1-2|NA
TGTGCCTGGAGTGATGAGACAAACTATGGCTACACCTTC
CAWSDETNYGYTF
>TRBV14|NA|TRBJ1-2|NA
TGTGCCAGCAGCCAAGGCTCCGGGACAATGGGCTACACCTTC
CASSQGSGTMGYTF
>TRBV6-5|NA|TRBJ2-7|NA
TGTGCCAGCAGTCCATCCAGGGCCTACGAGCAGTACTTC
CASSPSRAYEQYF
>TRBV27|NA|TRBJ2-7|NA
TGTGCCAGCAGTTTAGGTTTCAGGGGAAAAAGGTACGAGCAGTACTTC
CASSLGFRGKRYEQYF
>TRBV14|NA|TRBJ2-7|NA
TGTGCCAGCAGCCCCACCCCCATGGAGCAGTACTTC
CASSPTPMEQYF
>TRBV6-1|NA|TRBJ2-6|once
TGTGCCAGCAGTGAACCTGGATCTGGGGCCAACGTCCTGACTTTC
CASSEPGSGANVLTF
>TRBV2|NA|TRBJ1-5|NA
TGTGCCAGCAGGGGAGAGAGGCAGCATTTT
CASRGERQHF
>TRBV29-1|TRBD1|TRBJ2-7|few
TGCAGCGCCCGGGGGGACAGGGGGACGTACGAGCAGTACTTC
CSARGDRGTYEQYF
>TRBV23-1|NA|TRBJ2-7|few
TGCGCCAGCAGTCCGTACGAGCAGTACTTC
CASSPYEQYF
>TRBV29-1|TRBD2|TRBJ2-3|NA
TGCAGCGTTGAAGATTTGGGGGGGACTAGCCCCACAGATACGCAGTATTTT
CSVEDLGGTSPTDTQYF
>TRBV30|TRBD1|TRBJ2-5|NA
TGTGCCAGGCGGACAGGCCAAGAGACCCAGTACTTC
CARRTGQETQYF